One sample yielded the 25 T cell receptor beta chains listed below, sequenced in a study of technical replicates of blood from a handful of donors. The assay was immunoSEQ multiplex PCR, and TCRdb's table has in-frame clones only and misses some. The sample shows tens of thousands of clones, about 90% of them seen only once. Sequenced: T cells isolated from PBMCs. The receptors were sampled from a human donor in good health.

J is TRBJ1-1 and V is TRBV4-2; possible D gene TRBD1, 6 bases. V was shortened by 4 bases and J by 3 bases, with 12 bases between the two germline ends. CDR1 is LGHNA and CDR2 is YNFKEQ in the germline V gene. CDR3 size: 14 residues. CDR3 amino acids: CASSPQGEDTEAFF. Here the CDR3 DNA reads TGTGCCAGCAGCCCACAGGGAGAGGACACTGAAGCTTTCTTT.

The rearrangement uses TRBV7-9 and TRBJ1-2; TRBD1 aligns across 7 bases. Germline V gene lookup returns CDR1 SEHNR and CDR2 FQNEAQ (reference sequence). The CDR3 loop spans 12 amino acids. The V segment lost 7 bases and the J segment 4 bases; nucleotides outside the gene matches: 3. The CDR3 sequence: CASTTGAYGYTF. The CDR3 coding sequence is TGTGCCAGCACCACAGGGGCCTATGGCTACACCTTC.

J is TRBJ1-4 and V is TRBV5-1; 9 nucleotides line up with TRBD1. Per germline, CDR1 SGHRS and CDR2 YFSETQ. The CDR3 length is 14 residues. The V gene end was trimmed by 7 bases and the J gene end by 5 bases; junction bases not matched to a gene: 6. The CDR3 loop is CASGAGTGNEKLFF. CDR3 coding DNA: TGCGCCAGCGGGGCCGGGACAGGGAATGAAAAACTGTTTTTT.

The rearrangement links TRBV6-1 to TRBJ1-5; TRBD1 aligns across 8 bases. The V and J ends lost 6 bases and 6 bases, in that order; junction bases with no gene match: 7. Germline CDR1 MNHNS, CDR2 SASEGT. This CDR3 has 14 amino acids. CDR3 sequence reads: CASSRTGRTQPQHF. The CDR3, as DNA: TGTGCCAGCAGCCGGACAGGGAGGACTCAGCCCCAGCATTTT.

The CDR3 DNA is TGTGCCAGTAGTATAGGGCCAGGGGCCTACAATGAGCAGTTCTTC. Translation: CASSIGPGAYNEQFF. This chain links TRBV19 with TRBJ2-1, with a possible D match to TRBD1 (6 bases). V lost 1 base to trimming and J lost 2 bases, with 9 bases between them. The CDR3 loop spans 15 amino acids. Looked up from germline, CDR1 is LNHDA and CDR2 is SQIVND (reference sequence).

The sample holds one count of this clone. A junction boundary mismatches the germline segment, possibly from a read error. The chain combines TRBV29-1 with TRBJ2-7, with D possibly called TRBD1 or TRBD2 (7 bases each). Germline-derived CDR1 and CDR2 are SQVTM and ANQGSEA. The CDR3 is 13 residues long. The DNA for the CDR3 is TGCAGCGTGGAAGCGGGACAGCACTACGAGCAGTACTTC. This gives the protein CSVEAGQHYEQYF.

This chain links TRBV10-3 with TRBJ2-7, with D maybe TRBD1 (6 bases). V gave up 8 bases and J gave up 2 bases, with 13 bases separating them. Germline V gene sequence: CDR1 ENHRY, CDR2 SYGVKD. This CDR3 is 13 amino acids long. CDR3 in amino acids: CAIVDSATYEQYF. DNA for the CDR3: TGTGCCATCGTGGACAGTGCTACCTACGAGCAGTACTTC.

CDR3 nucleotide sequence: TGCGCCAGCAGTGAGTCCCGGGATGGGACTGAAGCTTTCTTT. Its protein is CASSESRDGTEAFF. The V call is TRBV10-2, the J call TRBJ1-1, with D hard to call. Trimming took off 0 bases at V and 5 bases at J, with 10 bases between the two ends. Germline values: CDR1 WSHSY, CDR2 SAAADI. The CDR3 sequence is 14 residues long.

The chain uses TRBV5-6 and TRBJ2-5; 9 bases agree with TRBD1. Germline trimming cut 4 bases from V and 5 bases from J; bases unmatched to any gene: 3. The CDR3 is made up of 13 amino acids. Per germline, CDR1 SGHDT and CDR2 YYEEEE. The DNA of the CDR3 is TGTGCCAGCAGCAAAACAGGGGGCGAGACCCAGTACTTC. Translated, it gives CASSKTGGETQYF.

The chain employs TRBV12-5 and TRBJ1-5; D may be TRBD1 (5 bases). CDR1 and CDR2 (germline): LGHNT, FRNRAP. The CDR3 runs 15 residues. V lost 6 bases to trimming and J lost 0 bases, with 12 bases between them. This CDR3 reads CASGEDSDSNQPQHF. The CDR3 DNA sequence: TGTGCTAGTGGAGAAGACAGTGATAGCAATCAGCCCCAGCATTTT.

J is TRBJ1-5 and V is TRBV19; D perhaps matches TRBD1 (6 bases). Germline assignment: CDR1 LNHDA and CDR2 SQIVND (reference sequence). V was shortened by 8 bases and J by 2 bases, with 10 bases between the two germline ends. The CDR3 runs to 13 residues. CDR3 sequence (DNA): TGTGCCAGTCACAACAGGGGCAATCAGCCCCAGCATTTT. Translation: CASHNRGNQPQHF.

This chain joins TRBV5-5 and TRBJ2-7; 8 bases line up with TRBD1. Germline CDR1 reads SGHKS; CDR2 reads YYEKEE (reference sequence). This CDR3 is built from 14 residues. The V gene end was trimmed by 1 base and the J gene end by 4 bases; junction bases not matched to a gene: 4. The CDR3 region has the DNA TGTGCCAGCAGCTTGCACAGGGGGTATTACGAGCAGTACTTC. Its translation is CASSLHRGYYEQYF.

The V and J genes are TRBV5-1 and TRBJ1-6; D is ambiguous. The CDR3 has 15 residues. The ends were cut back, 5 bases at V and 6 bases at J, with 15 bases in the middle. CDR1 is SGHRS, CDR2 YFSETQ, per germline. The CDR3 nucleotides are TGCGCCAGCAGTCAAGAATCTCGGAGTAATTCACCCCTCCACTTT. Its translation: CASSQESRSNSPLHF.

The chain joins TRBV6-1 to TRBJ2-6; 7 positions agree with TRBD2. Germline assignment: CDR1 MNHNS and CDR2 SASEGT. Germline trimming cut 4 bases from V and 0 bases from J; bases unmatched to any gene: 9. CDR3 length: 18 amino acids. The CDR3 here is CASSGEGPPHSGANVLTF. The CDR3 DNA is TGTGCCAGCAGTGGGGAGGGACCACCTCACTCTGGGGCCAACGTCCTGACTTTC.

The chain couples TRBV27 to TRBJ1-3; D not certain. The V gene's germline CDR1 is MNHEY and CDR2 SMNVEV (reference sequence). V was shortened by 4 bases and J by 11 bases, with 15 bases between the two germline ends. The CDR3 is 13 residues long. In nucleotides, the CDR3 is TGTGCCAGCAGTTCCAGTGACGGGTTCGCCATATATTTT. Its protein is CASSSSDGFAIYF.

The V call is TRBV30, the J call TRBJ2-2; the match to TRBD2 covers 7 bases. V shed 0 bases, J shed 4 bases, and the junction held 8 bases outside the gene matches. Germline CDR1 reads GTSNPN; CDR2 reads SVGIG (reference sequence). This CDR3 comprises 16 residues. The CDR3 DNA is TGTGCCTGGAGTGTAGGGTGGGGGGGAACCACCGGGGAGCTGTTTTTT. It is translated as CAWSVGWGGTTGELFF.

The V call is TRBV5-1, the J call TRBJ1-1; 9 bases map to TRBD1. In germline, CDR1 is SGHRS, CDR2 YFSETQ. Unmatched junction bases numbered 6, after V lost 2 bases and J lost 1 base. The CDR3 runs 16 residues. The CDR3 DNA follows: TGCGCCAGCAGCTTACCAGGACAGGGGAAGAACACTGAAGCTTTCTTT. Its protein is CASSLPGQGKNTEAFF.

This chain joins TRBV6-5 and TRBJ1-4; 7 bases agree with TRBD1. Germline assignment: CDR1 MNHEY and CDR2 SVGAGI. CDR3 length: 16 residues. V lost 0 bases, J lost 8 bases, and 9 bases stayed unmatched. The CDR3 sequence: CASSYSMQGGREKLFF. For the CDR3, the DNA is TGTGCCAGCAGTTACTCGATGCAGGGGGGTCGGGAAAAACTGTTTTTT.

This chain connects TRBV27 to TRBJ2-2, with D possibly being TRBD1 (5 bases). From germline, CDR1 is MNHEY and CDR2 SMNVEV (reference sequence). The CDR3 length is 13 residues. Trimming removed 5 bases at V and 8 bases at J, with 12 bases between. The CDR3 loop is CASSPGLWGELFF. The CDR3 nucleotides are TGTGCCAGCAGTCCAGGGCTTTGGGGGGAGCTGTTTTTT.

CDR3 sequence reads: CASSYSRFTNTEAFF. Written as DNA, the CDR3 is TGTGCCAGCAGTTACTCGAGGTTCACAAACACTGAAGCTTTCTTT. This rearrangement joins TRBV6-5 to TRBJ1-1; no clear D gene. Between the trimmed V and J ends, which lost 0 bases and 2 bases, there was a span of 10 bases. This CDR3 spans 15 amino acids. Germline assignment: CDR1 MNHEY and CDR2 SVGAGI.

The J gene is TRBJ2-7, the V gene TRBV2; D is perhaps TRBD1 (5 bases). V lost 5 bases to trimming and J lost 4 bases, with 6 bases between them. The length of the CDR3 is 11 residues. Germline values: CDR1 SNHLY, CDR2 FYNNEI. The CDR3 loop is CASSRQYEQYF. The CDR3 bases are TGTGCCAGCAGTAGACAGTACGAGCAGTACTTC.

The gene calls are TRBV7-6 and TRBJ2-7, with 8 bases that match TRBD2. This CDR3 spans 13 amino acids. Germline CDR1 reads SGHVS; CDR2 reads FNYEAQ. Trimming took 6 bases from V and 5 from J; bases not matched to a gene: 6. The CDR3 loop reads CASRAGEENEQYF. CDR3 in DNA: TGTGCCAGCAGAGCGGGGGAGGAGAACGAGCAGTACTTC.

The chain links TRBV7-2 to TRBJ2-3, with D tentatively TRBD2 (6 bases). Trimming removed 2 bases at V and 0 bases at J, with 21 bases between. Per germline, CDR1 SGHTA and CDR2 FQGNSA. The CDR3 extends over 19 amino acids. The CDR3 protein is CASSLRPPGGVSSTDTQYF. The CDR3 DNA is TGTGCCAGCAGCTTAAGGCCTCCCGGCGGGGTATCTAGCACAGATACGCAGTATTTT.

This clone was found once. In nucleotides, the CDR3 is TGTGCCAGCAGTTACTCGAGGACTAGCGGGACGTACGAGCAGTACTTC. Translating it yields CASSYSRTSGTYEQYF. The chain employs TRBV6-5 and TRBJ2-7; 12 nucleotides agree with TRBD2. The CDR3 runs 16 residues. Germline trimming cut 0 bases from V and 4 bases from J; bases unmatched to any gene: 4. CDR1 MNHEY and CDR2 SVGAGI come from the germline V gene.

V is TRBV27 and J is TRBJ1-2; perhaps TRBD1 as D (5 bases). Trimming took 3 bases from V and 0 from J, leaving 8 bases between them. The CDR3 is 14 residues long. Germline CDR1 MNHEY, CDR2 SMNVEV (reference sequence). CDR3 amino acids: CASSFRGANYGYTF. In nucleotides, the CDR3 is TGTGCCAGCAGTTTTCGGGGGGCTAACTATGGCTACACCTTC.